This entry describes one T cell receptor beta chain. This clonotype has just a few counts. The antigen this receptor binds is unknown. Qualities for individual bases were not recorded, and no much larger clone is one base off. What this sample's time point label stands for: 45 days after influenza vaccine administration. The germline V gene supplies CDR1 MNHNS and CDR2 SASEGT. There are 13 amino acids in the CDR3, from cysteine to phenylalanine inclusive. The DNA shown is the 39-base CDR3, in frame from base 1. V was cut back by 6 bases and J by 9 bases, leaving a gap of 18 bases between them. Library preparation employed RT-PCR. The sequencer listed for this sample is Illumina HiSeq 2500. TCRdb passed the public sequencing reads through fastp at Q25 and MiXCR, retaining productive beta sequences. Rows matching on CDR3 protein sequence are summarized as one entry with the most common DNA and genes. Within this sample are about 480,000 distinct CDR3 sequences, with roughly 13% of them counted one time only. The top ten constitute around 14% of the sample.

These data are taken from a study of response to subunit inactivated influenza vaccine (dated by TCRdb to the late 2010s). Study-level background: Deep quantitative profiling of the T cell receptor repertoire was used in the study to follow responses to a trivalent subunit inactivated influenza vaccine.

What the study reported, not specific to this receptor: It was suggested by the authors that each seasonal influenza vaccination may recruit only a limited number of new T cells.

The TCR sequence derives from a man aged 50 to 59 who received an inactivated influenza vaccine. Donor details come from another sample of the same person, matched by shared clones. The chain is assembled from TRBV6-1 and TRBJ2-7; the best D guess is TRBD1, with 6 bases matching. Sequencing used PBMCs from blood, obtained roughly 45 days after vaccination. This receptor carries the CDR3 CASRPGTSSGQYF. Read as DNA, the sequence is TGTGCCAGCAGACCCGGGACATCCTCGGGGCAGTACTTC.